This T cell receptor (beta chain) was observed in a study of cytomegalovirus exposure and HLA in healthy donors. Study information: The study placed approximately 78% of its approximately 400 genotyped donors in the Caucasian-associated ancestry cluster.

Findings and limits, study-wide: A reported reduction in N-insertions relative to the approximately 670-donor mean was seen in an Asian-associated ancestry cluster in a later analysis. Researchers left out some V segments, among them TRBV6-2 and TRBV6-3, as indistinguishable.

60 Vbeta and 13 Jbeta primers were used in PCR. In the source study's methods: There were tens of millions of unique TCR beta chains by a later count, and 10 million to 12 million of them were shared. This table comes from immunoSEQ multiplex PCR, and its TCRdb copy is limited to in-frame clones, with some not included. The DNA was the basis for D and trimming; V, J and clone size are from that table. Among about 170,000 clones, around 73% were seen once, and the ten largest hold about 5%. Germline CDR1 reads SGHVS; CDR2 reads FNYEAQ. Trimming left V 5 bases short and J 5 bases short, with 15 bases between. This CDR3 has 14 residues. A remark on this clone: The target antigen is unknown.

Material for sequencing was PBMCs. The V gene is TRBV7-6, the J gene TRBJ1-1; a possible D gene is TRBD1 (5 bases). The origin of this receptor is a woman between 18 and 29 years old in good health and CMV-seropositive. CDR3 amino acids: CASSGGGGRTEAFF. In nucleotides, the CDR3 is TGTGCCAGCAGCGGTGGGGGGGGAAGGACTGAAGCTTTCTTT.